Each of the 17 T cell receptor beta chains below was sequenced from the same sample in a study of cytomegalovirus exposure and HLA in healthy donors. PCR amplification relied on 60 Vbeta primers (plus 13 Jbeta primers). The table came from immunoSEQ multiplex PCR; TCRdb's copy has only in-frame clones and leaves some out. The sample lists about 200,000 clones; roughly 90% were seen once. Sequencing was done on a sample of PBMCs. The receptors originated from a woman in her twenties or thirties in good health and CMV-seronegative.

The chain uses TRBV29-1 and TRBJ2-7; tentative D call: TRBD2 (7 bases). V shed 3 bases and J shed 6 bases, with 15 bases lying between them. There are 13 residues in the CDR3. The germline V gene encodes CDR1 SQVTM and CDR2 ANQGSEA. The CDR3 region is CSVERGGFREQYF. The CDR3 nucleotides are TGCAGCGTTGAGAGGGGGGGGTTTCGCGAGCAGTACTTC.

The chain is built from TRBV19 and TRBJ2-1; D is ambiguous. This CDR3 has 12 amino acids. V was clipped by 6 bases and J by 7 bases, with 10 bases between them. The germline V gene has CDR1 LNHDA and CDR2 SQIVND (reference sequence). CDR3 loop: CASSPSLNEQFF. The CDR3 DNA reads TGTGCCAGTAGCCCTTCCTTGAATGAGCAGTTCTTC.

Comments on this clone: The junction differs from germline at one of its ends, possibly a read error. In DNA, the CDR3 is TGTTCCAGCAGGTTAGGGGGGGGGCTTGAAGCTTTCTTT. Its translation is CSSRLGGGLEAFF. The chain links TRBV7-9 to TRBJ1-1; a weak D match, TRBD1 (6 bases). Per germline, CDR1 SEHNR and CDR2 FQNEAQ (reference sequence). CDR3 size: 13 residues.

This chain links TRBV29-1 with TRBJ2-7; tentative D call: TRBD2 (5 bases). The V gene's germline CDR1 is SQVTM and CDR2 ANQGSEA. Trimming took 8 bases from V and 2 from J, leaving 13 bases between them. The CDR3 sequence is 12 residues long. The CDR3 nucleotides read TGCAGCATAACTAGTGGTCCCTACGAGCAGTACTTC. Its translation: CSITSGPYEQYF.

The J gene is TRBJ1-2, the V gene TRBV7-8, with TRBD1 identical over 9 bases. Germline V lookup: CDR1 SGHVS, CDR2 FQNEAQ. CDR3 length: 19 residues. The V and J ends lost 6 bases and 5 bases, in that order; junction bases with no gene match: 22. CDR3 loop: CASSYLWGDRASFRYGYTF. The CDR3 nucleotides are TGTGCCAGCAGTTACCTTTGGGGGGACAGGGCAAGCTTCAGATATGGCTACACCTTC.

This chain uses TRBV15 with TRBJ2-7; tentative D call: TRBD2 (5 bases). CDR1 LNHNV and CDR2 YYDKDF come from the germline V gene (reference sequence). V dropped 0 bases and J dropped 2 bases, with 11 bases sitting between them. The CDR3 extends over 15 amino acids. In DNA, the CDR3 is TGTGCCACCAGCAGAGATTTGGGAGCTCCCTACGAGCAGTACTTC. It specifies CATSRDLGAPYEQYF. The full variable domain, its missing parts supplied by reference TRBV15 and TRBJ2-7, is DAMVIQNPRYQVTQFGKPVTLSCSQTLNHNVMYWYQQKSSQAPKLLFHYYDKDFNNEADTPDNFQSRRPNTSFCFLDIRSPGLGDTAMYLCATSRDLGAPYEQYFGPGTRLTVT.

This clone turned up a few times. The junction departs from the called germline gene at one end, perhaps through a read error. The V gene is TRBV7-9, the J gene TRBJ2-2, with D possibly TRBD1 on 5 matching bases. CDR1 is SEHNR, CDR2 FQNEAQ, per germline (reference sequence). The CDR3 has 12 amino acids. The CDR3 loop is CSSKGDTGELFF. CDR3 nucleotides: TGTTCCAGCAAAGGGGACACCGGGGAGCTGTTTTTT. The full variable domain, rest sourced from reference TRBV7-9 and TRBJ2-2, is DTGVSQNPRHKITKRGQNVTFRCDPISEHNRLYWYRQTLGQGPEFLTYFQNEAQLEKSRLLSDRFSAERPKGSFSTLEIQRTEQGDSAMYLCSSKGDTGELFFGEGSRLTVL.

The chain employs TRBV7-9 and TRBJ2-7; no firm D call. The CDR3 extends over 14 amino acids. Germline-derived CDR1 and CDR2 are SEHNR and FQNEAQ (reference sequence). Trimming shortened V by 4 bases and J by 1 base, and 11 bases separated the two germline ends. The CDR3 reads CASSSTLTSYEQYF. CDR3 coding DNA: TGTGCCAGCAGCTCGACATTAACTTCCTACGAGCAGTACTTC.

The chain uses TRBV11-2 and TRBJ2-7, with TRBD1 matching 9 bases. Germline CDR1 is SGHAT and CDR2 is FQNNGV. This CDR3 contains 15 residues. V gave up 5 bases and J gave up 6 bases; unmatched junction bases: 11. The CDR3 loop is CASSQTGGPGFEQYF. Written as DNA, the CDR3 is TGTGCCAGCAGCCAAACAGGGGGCCCGGGGTTCGAGCAGTACTTC.

The sample holds one count of this clone. The chain is built from TRBV29-1 and TRBJ2-3, with D tentatively TRBD2 (6 bases). Germline CDR1 is SQVTM and CDR2 is ANQGSEA. The CDR3 extends over 13 amino acids. Trimming cost V 3 bases and J 3 bases, with 10 bases left between them. CDR3 bases: TGCAGCGTTGATTTGGGGGGAACAGATACGCAGTATTTT. Translated, it gives CSVDLGGTDTQYF.

This clone was recorded only once. J is TRBJ2-5 and V is TRBV2; D may be TRBD2 (6 bases). This CDR3 comprises 14 residues. V shed 3 bases and J shed 3 bases, with 11 bases lying between them. Per germline, CDR1 SNHLY and CDR2 FYNNEI. As DNA, the CDR3 is TGTGCCAGCAGTGACGTCAGGGAGGAAGAGACCCAGTACTTC. As protein: CASSDVREEETQYF.

The J gene is TRBJ2-1, the V gene TRBV15; D remains unclear. Germline CDR1 and CDR2: LNHNV and YYDKDF (reference sequence). V was clipped by 0 bases and J by 6 bases, with 6 bases between them. This CDR3 is 13 amino acids long. The CDR3 reads CATSRDLLNEQFF. Here the CDR3 DNA reads TGTGCCACCAGCAGAGATCTCCTCAATGAGCAGTTCTTC.

This rearrangement joins TRBV6-1 to TRBJ2-7, with 7 positions matching TRBD1. Trimming cost V 4 bases and J 4 bases; bases outside gene matches: 7. The CDR3 is 14 residues long. The germline gives CDR1 MNHNS, CDR2 SASEGT. CDR3 in DNA: TGTGCCAGCAGTGTTACGACAGGGTTGTACGAGCAGTACTTC. Protein sequence: CASSVTTGLYEQYF.

This clone was observed a single time. The chain employs TRBV10-2 and TRBJ2-1; D is perhaps TRBD1 (6 bases). V lost 3 bases and J lost 9, with 12 bases in between. Germline V gene sequence: CDR1 WSHSY, CDR2 SAAADI. CDR3 length: 13 amino acids. CDR3 nucleotide sequence: TGCGCCAGCAGTGAACAGCGAGGGGGTGAGCAGTTCTTC. Its protein product is CASSEQRGGEQFF.

The rearrangement joins TRBV11-2 to TRBJ2-5; D is perhaps TRBD2 (5 bases). Trimming left V 2 bases short and J 5 bases short, with 9 bases between. Germline CDR1 is SGHAT and CDR2 is FQNNGV. The CDR3 loop spans 13 amino acids. CDR3 nucleotides: TGTGCCAGCAGCTTAATCCGAGGGGAGACCCAGTACTTC. This codes for CASSLIRGETQYF.

This rearrangement joins TRBV25-1 to TRBJ2-5, with TRBD1 identical over 9 bases. The CDR3 is 17 residues long. After removal of 1 base from V and 4 bases from J, the junction contained 10 bases not matched to a gene. Germline CDR1 MGHDK, CDR2 SYGVNS. Written as DNA, the CDR3 is TGTGCCAGCAGTGAATGGCTGGAGGGGACAGGGATAGAGACCCAGTACTTC. This encodes CASSEWLEGTGIETQYF.

This clone occurred a few times. The chain employs TRBV7-3 and TRBJ2-2; 7 bases agree with TRBD1. CDR1 and CDR2 from the germline V gene are SGHTA and FQGTGA. The CDR3 is 18 amino acids. After removal of 5 bases from V and 2 bases from J, the junction contained 14 bases not matched to a gene. DNA for the CDR3: TGTGCCAGCAGCCAACAGACAGGGCGACACCTCAACACCGGGGAGCTGTTTTTT. Its translation is CASSQQTGRHLNTGELFF.